This T cell receptor (beta chain) is drawn from a study of vaccination effects on CD4 cells after COVID-19. Concerning this clone: Its antigen is currently unknown.

Antigen-specific CD4+ T cells were expanded (with viral peptide pools) by the ViraFEST assay ahead of sequencing. It was after approximately 11 days of culture that CD4+ T cells were isolated. According to PCR results, the person was infected with SARS-CoV-2 between March and December 2020. Clones were read by immunoSEQ multiplex PCR, and TCRdb kept only the in-frame ones, dropping some. The sample has under 55,000 clones, about 75% seen once. This CDR3 is 12 amino acids long. The ends were cut back, 8 bases at V and 0 bases at J, with 7 bases in the middle. Looked up from germline, CDR1 is MNHEY and CDR2 is SVGAGI.

This sample comprised CD4+ T cells from PBMCs cultured with a peptide pool, obtained before COVID-19 vaccination. This clonotype originated in a human donor who had a prior SARS-CoV-2 infection. The J gene is TRBJ2-5, the V gene TRBV6-5; no firm D call. The CDR3 nucleotides are TGTGCCAGCGGTAGATACCAAGAGACCCAGTACTTC. Amino acid sequence: CASGRYQETQYF.